This T cell receptor beta chain emerged from a study of shared clonotypes between healthy human individuals. This clone has a count of ten or more. The germline CDR1 and CDR2 sequences are SGHRS and YFSETQ. The CDR3 extends over 14 amino acids. Sequenced by immunoSEQ multiplex PCR; TCRdb stores in-frame clones only, minus some. The data show approximately 640,000 clones, 60% to 80% seen once. The clonotype originates from a woman between 25 and 40 years old in good health. The chain combines TRBV5-1 with TRBJ2-5, with 7 bases that match TRBD1. Matching the DNA end better, TRBJ2-7 makes the J call doubtful. The sample taken for sequencing was memory CD4+ T cells sorted from blood. Documented subset: CD45RA-negative fraction. The CDR3 region has the DNA TGCGCCAGCAGCGCCACAGGACAGGCCGGCGAGCAGTACTTC. Translation: CASSATGQAGEQYF.